A selection of T cell receptor beta chains follows, all from one sample in a study of blood T cell repertoires in COVID-19. Profiling relied on immunoSEQ multiplex PCR, and the TCRdb table lists in-frame clones only, not all of them. The table lists hundreds of thousands of clones, roughly 86% of them singletons. The sequenced material came from PBMCs or T cells enriched from blood (not recorded which). Receptors were obtained from a woman in her forties or fifties who had been exposed to COVID-19. Each CDR3 is given with its conserved first and last residue. D genes are given only for firm matches. The listing skips clone size in some rows; elsewhere it reads once, few, many or a size class.

clone_size	v_call	d_call	j_call	cdr3_aa	cdr3_nt
-	TRBV10-3	-	TRBJ1-4	CAVSREFGEKLFF	TGTGCCGTAAGCAGGGAATTCGGTGAAAAACTGTTTTTT
-	TRBV28	TRBD2	TRBJ2-1	CASSLAGGLRVTEHNEQFF	TGTGCCAGCAGTTTAGCGGGGGGGCTCAGAGTGACCGAGCACAATGAGCAGTTCTTC
once	TRBV5-4	TRBD1	TRBJ1-1	CASSLQGAQTEAFF	TGTGCCAGCAGCTTGCAGGGGGCGCAGACTGAAGCTTTCTTT
-	TRBV10-3	TRBD1	TRBJ1-2	CAISGTGGYGYTF	TGTGCCATCAGTGGGACAGGGGGATATGGCTACACCTTC
-	TRBV6-1	-	TRBJ1-2	CASSEVTGVDYGYTF	TGTGCCAGCAGTGAAGTTACCGGGGTGGACTATGGCTACACCTTC
-	TRBV25-1	TRBD1	TRBJ2-1	CASSDPGQGPWEQFF	TGTGCCAGCAGTGATCCGGGACAGGGCCCTTGGGAGCAGTTCTTC
-	TRBV7-8	-	TRBJ2-1	CASSTPSWGGASYNEQFF	TGTGCCAGCAGCACCCCAAGTTGGGGGGGGGCCTCCTACAATGAGCAGTTCTTC
few	TRBV28	TRBD1	TRBJ1-2	CASSPPLGTGGADGYTF	TGTGCCAGCAGTCCACCCTTGGGGACAGGGGGCGCGGATGGCTACACCTTC
-	TRBV28	-	TRBJ1-3	CASSPTGDRPLRNTIYF	TGTGCCAGCAGCCCGACCGGAGACAGGCCCCTTCGAAACACCATATATTTT
-	TRBV6-5	TRBD1	TRBJ2-3	CASTLGDRHTDTQYF	TGTGCCAGCACCCTCGGGGACAGACACACAGATACGCAGTATTTT
once	TRBV29-1	-	TRBJ2-7	CSVEGQGIEQYF	TGCAGCGTTGAAGGGCAGGGGATCGAGCAGTACTTC
few	TRBV6-4	-	TRBJ1-2	CASSEDNNYGYTF	TGTGCCAGCAGTGAGGACAATAACTATGGCTACACCTTC
-	TRBV5-1	TRBD1	TRBJ1-3	CASSLVGGLFGNTIYF	TGCGCCAGCAGCTTGGTAGGGGGCTTGTTTGGAAACACCATATATTTT
-	TRBV19	-	TRBJ2-2	CASRLVGEGELFF	TGTGCCTCAAGGCTAGTCGGCGAGGGGGAGCTGTTTTTT
-	TRBV6-5	TRBD1	TRBJ1-2	CASSMGQGTGGYTF	TGTGCCAGCAGTATGGGACAGGGGACGGGTGGCTACACCTTC
-	TRBV28	TRBD1	TRBJ1-4	CASRARTGQNEKLFF	TGTGCCAGCAGAGCCCGGACAGGACAAAATGAAAAACTGTTTTTT
-	TRBV27	-	TRBJ2-6	CASSFAPSGGANVLTF	TGTGCCAGCAGTTTCGCCCCTTCGGGAGGGGCCAACGTCCTGACTTTC
-	TRBV28	TRBD1	TRBJ1-5	CASSLGQGAQPQHF	TGTGCCAGCAGCCTCGGACAGGGGGCACAGCCCCAGCATTTT
-	TRBV6-5	TRBD1	TRBJ2-7	CASRGTGEYEQYF	TGTGCCAGCCGGGGGACAGGAGAGTACGAGCAGTACTTC
-	TRBV19	TRBD2	TRBJ2-3	CASSIAVSGVITDTQYF	TGTGCCAGTAGTATAGCTGTTAGCGGGGTGATTACAGATACGCAGTATTTT
-	TRBV7-9	-	TRBJ2-7	CASSLGHPSSYEQYF	TGTGCCAGCAGCTTAGGACACCCAAGCTCCTACGAGCAGTACTTC
few	TRBV5-1	-	TRBJ2-7	CASSLGAGSSYEQYF	TGCGCCAGCAGCCTGGGGGCGGGGAGCTCCTACGAGCAGTACTTC
-	TRBV6-2/TRBV6-3	-	TRBJ2-6	CASSYRGGLGANVLTF	TGTGCCAGCAGTTACAGGGGAGGTCTGGGGGCCAACGTCCTGACTTTC
-	TRBV4-1	TRBD1	TRBJ1-2	CASSQQRQGLASDGYTF	TGCGCCAGCAGCCAACAAAGACAGGGATTAGCGTCTGATGGCTACACCTTC
-	TRBV2	TRBD1	TRBJ1-2	CASRGTGRKDYGYTF	TGTGCCAGCAGAGGGACAGGCCGAAAAGACTATGGCTACACCTTC
-	TRBV5-4	TRBD2	TRBJ2-2	CASSKTSGGPVGTGELFF	TGTGCCAGCAGCAAAACTAGCGGGGGGCCGGTGGGCACCGGGGAGCTGTTTTTT
-	TRBV2	TRBD1	TRBJ2-7	CASSEQGASFGISLDEQYF	TGTGCCAGCAGTGAACAGGGGGCGTCCTTCGGGATTTCCTTGGACGAGCAGTACTTC
-	TRBV9	TRBD1	TRBJ2-2	CASSQQGSTPGELFF	TGTGCCAGCAGCCAACAGGGGTCCACGCCCGGGGAGCTGTTTTTT
-	TRBV11-1	-	TRBJ1-2	CASSPDTYGYTF	TGTGCCAGCAGCCCCGACACCTATGGCTACACCTTC
-	TRBV2	TRBD1	TRBJ1-1	CASNANRQGNTEAFF	TGTGCCAGCAACGCAAATCGACAGGGGAACACTGAAGCTTTCTTT
-	TRBV6-1	-	TRBJ1-1	CASSETFRNTEAFF	TGTGCCAGCAGTGAAACATTCCGCAACACTGAAGCTTTCTTT
-	TRBV3-1/TRBV3-2	TRBD2	TRBJ2-1	CASSQGRGGLLHNEQFF	TGTGCCAGCAGCCAAGGGCGGGGGGGCCTTCTCCACAATGAGCAGTTCTTC
-	TRBV25-1	-	TRBJ2-1	CASSDARGGWGNEQFF	TGTGCCAGCAGCGACGCAAGGGGTGGATGGGGCAATGAGCAGTTCTTC
-	TRBV4-1	-	TRBJ2-7	CASSPTSGSSYEQYF	TGCGCCAGCAGCCCTACGTCGGGAAGCTCCTACGAGCAGTACTTC
-	TRBV7-9	-	TRBJ2-1	CASSLEAEGEQFF	TGTGCCAGCAGCTTAGAAGCGGAGGGTGAGCAGTTCTTC
-	TRBV29-1	TRBD1	TRBJ2-2	CSVEDRGNGELFF	TGCAGCGTGGAGGACAGGGGGAACGGGGAGCTGTTTTTT
-	TRBV4-1	-	TRBJ1-1	CASSHPGGSVNTEAFF	TGCGCCAGCAGCCACCCGGGAGGCAGTGTGAACACTGAAGCTTTCTTT
-	TRBV18	TRBD2	TRBJ2-3	CASSPRLAGAPDTQYF	TGTGCCAGCTCACCTAGACTAGCGGGGGCCCCGGATACGCAGTATTTT
-	TRBV4-2	-	TRBJ2-5	CASSQDSGTFQETQYF	TGTGCCAGCAGCCAAGACTCCGGGACTTTCCAAGAGACCCAGTACTTC
-	TRBV5-1	TRBD1	TRBJ2-5	CASSKRQGNQETQYF	TGCGCCAGTAGCAAGAGACAGGGAAACCAAGAGACCCAGTACTTC
few	TRBV5-6	TRBD2	TRBJ2-1	CASSLFRLAGTYNEQFF	TGTGCCAGCAGCTTGTTTCGGCTAGCGGGGACCTACAATGAGCAGTTCTTC
-	TRBV14	TRBD1	TRBJ1-1	CASTMDRVNTEAFF	TGTGCCAGTACTATGGACAGGGTAAACACTGAAGCTTTCTTT
-	TRBV18	-	TRBJ1-4	CASSPPAGFEKLFF	TGTGCCAGCTCACCACCAGCAGGGTTCGAAAAACTGTTTTTT
-	TRBV7-9	-	TRBJ1-1	CASSLDRDYKAFF	TGTGCCAGCAGCTTAGACCGGGACTACAAAGCTTTCTTT
once	TRBV2	-	TRBJ1-5	CASSEILERQPQHF	TGTGCCAGCAGTGAAATACTAGAGAGGCAGCCCCAGCATTTT
-	TRBV18	TRBD1	TRBJ2-6	CASSPPPGTGVSGANVLTF	TGTGCCAGCTCACCCCCACCCGGGACAGGGGTGTCTGGGGCCAACGTCCTGACTTTC